These 28 T cell receptor beta chains came from one sample sequenced in a study of blood T cell repertoires in COVID-19. The data were produced by immunoSEQ multiplex PCR, yet TCRdb's version contains in-frame clones alone and is incomplete. This sample has under 300,000 clones; around 89% occur once, and the top ten carry roughly 9%. The sequenced sample was PBMCs or T cells enriched from blood (not recorded which). The origin of the receptors is a man aged 40-49 years who had recovered from COVID-19.

The rearrangement uses TRBV29-1 and TRBJ2-7, with D perhaps matching TRBD1 (5 bases). The V gene's germline CDR1 is SQVTM and CDR2 ANQGSEA. Trimming left V 0 bases short and J 3 bases short, with 12 bases between. The CDR3 is made up of 14 amino acids. The CDR3 DNA sequence: TGCAGCGTTGAAGATCCCACAGGACACTACGAGCAGTACTTC. Its protein product is CSVEDPTGHYEQYF.

This chain uses TRBV23-1 with TRBJ2-5; 9 positions match TRBD2. TRBV23-1 is designated an ORF whose function remains uncertain. V gave up 5 bases and J gave up 4 bases; unmatched junction bases: 8. The CDR3 covers 15 residues. DNA for the CDR3: TGCGCCAGCAGTAGGGGACTAGCCAAAGGAGAGACCCAGTACTTC. This gives the protein CASSRGLAKGETQYF.

The rearrangement uses TRBV7-3 and TRBJ2-2, with 7 bases fitting TRBD2. Per germline, CDR1 SGHTA and CDR2 FQGTGA. V lost 5 bases, J lost 3 bases, and 6 bases stayed unmatched. The CDR3 extends over 15 amino acids. CDR3 residues: CASSMTGGDTGELFF. The CDR3 coding sequence is TGTGCCAGCAGCATGACGGGGGGTGACACCGGGGAGCTGTTTTTT.

This clone was seen only once. V gene TRBV9 combines with J gene TRBJ2-2, with 12 bases matching TRBD2. This CDR3 is built from 19 residues. V shed 3 bases and J 1 base; nucleotides not matched to a gene: 10. Germline V gene data show CDR1 as SGDLS and CDR2 as YYNGEE. CDR3 sequence (DNA): TGTGCCAGCAGCGCCCCCGCTAGCGGGGGGGCTGGGAACACCGGGGAGCTGTTTTTT. It yields the protein CASSAPASGGAGNTGELFF.

J is TRBJ1-4 and V is TRBV6-5; D is ambiguous. Trimming took off 10 bases at V and 1 base at J, with 16 bases between the two ends. Germline CDR1 and CDR2: MNHEY and SVGAGI. The CDR3 consists of 15 residues. Here the CDR3 DNA reads TGTGCCACCTCGCAGGCCGGATTAACTAATGAAAAACTGTTTTTT. As protein: CATSQAGLTNEKLFF.

This chain joins TRBV11-3 and TRBJ1-6, with unresolved D. CDR3 length equals 13 residues. Trimming took 0 bases from V and 8 from J, leaving 5 bases between them. CDR1 and CDR2 from the germline V gene are SGHNT and YENEEA. For the CDR3, the DNA is TGTGCCAGCAGCTTAGAGCGGGATTCACCCCTCCACTTT. As protein: CASSLERDSPLHF.

V usage is TRBV27 and J usage is TRBJ2-1; D unclear. The CDR3 runs to 13 residues. The germline gives CDR1 MNHEY, CDR2 SMNVEV (reference sequence). The V end lost 7 bases, the J end lost 2 bases, and 9 bases lay between the germline ends. The CDR3 spells CASMESTYNEQFF. The CDR3 DNA reads TGTGCCAGCATGGAGAGTACCTACAATGAGCAGTTCTTC.

V gene TRBV9 combines with J gene TRBJ1-5; perhaps TRBD1 as D (5 bases). The germline gives CDR1 SGDLS, CDR2 YYNGEE. This CDR3 region has 14 residues. Trimming pared 0 bases from V and 5 bases from J, leaving 9 bases between. The CDR3 loop is CASSVEGIDQPQHF. The CDR3 DNA reads as TGTGCCAGCAGCGTAGAGGGGATAGATCAGCCCCAGCATTTT.

The chain carries TRBV18 and TRBJ1-3; no clear D gene. This CDR3 is 16 amino acids long. Trimming stripped 0 bases from V and 0 bases from J, with 9 bases between. The germline CDR1 and CDR2 sequences are KGHSH and LQKENI. CDR3 sequence: CASSPPFLSSGNTIYF. The CDR3 DNA reads TGTGCCAGCTCACCACCGTTCCTCAGCTCTGGAAACACCATATATTTT.

This clone was recorded only once. The chain has TRBV27 and TRBJ2-2; 9 bases line up with TRBD2. There are 18 residues in the CDR3. Germline V gene sequence: CDR1 MNHEY, CDR2 SMNVEV (reference sequence). With 4 bases clipped from V and 5 bases from J, the junction kept 14 bases outside the gene matches. CDR3 bases: TGTGCCAGCAGTTCTCCTAGCGGGATAAAGCTGCGGACCGGGGAGCTGTTTTTT. Its translation: CASSSPSGIKLRTGELFF.

V gene TRBV12-2 combines with J gene TRBJ1-5. TRBV12-2 is termed a pseudogene. The CDR3 is made up of 19 amino acids. DNA of the CDR3: TGTGCAAGTCGCTTAGCGGGGGTATGGGCCAGGGAGGGCTATCAGCCCCAGCATTTT. It yields the protein CASRLAGVWAREGYQPQHF.

This clone was found once. The chain links TRBV19 to TRBJ2-7, with 7 bases aligning to TRBD1. The germline V gene encodes CDR1 LNHDA and CDR2 SQIVND (reference sequence). Trimming cost V 2 bases and J 3 bases; bases outside gene matches: 10. The CDR3 length is 16 residues. CDR3 DNA: TGTGCCAGTAGTATAAAAGGGGACAGTGGGTACTACGAGCAGTACTTC. This codes for CASSIKGDSGYYEQYF.

This chain connects TRBV28 to TRBJ2-1; 9 bases match TRBD1. Germline assignment: CDR1 MDHEN and CDR2 SYDVKM. The CDR3 runs 15 residues. Losses at the gene ends were 6 bases for V and 12 bases for J; bases not matched to a gene: 15. CDR3 region: CASSSPGQGTLWQFF. The CDR3 DNA sequence: TGTGCCAGCAGCTCCCCCGGACAGGGGACTTTATGGCAGTTCTTC.

The chain uses TRBV10-3 and TRBJ2-4; TRBD2 is a possible D gene (6 bases). The V and J ends lost 0 bases and 6 bases respectively, with 18 bases between them. This CDR3 region has 17 residues. Germline V gene data show CDR1 as ENHRY and CDR2 as SYGVKD. CDR3 region: CAISESTPGGPGNIQYF. The CDR3 bases are TGTGCCATCAGTGAGTCTACCCCCGGGGGACCCGGAAACATTCAGTACTTC.

The genes are TRBV11-2 and TRBJ2-2; 10 bases match TRBD1. The CDR3 spans 15 residues. The trim removed 6 bases at V and 7 bases at J, leaving 8 bases unmatched. Germline values: CDR1 SGHAT, CDR2 FQNNGV. The CDR3 DNA is TGTGCCAGCAGTAGACAGGGGGCGCTTAACGGGGAGCTGTTTTTT. Amino acids: CASSRQGALNGELFF.

V and J are TRBV30 and TRBJ1-5, with a possible D match to TRBD1 (5 bases). The CDR3 extends over 13 amino acids. From germline, CDR1 is GTSNPN and CDR2 SVGIG (reference sequence). V was pared by 4 bases and J by 3 bases, with 10 bases between. The CDR3 sequence: CAWTRGNNQPQHF. CDR3 DNA: TGTGCCTGGACCCGGGGGAACAATCAGCCCCAGCATTTT. The variable domain in full, with the rest retrieved from reference TRBV30 and TRBJ1-5, is SQTIHQWPATLVQPVGSPLSLECTVEGTSNPNLYWYRQAAGRGLQLLFYSVGIGQISSEVPQNLSASRPQDRQFILSSKKLLLSDSGFYLCAWTRGNNQPQHFGDGTRLSIL.

The chain carries TRBV7-2 and TRBJ2-6; the match to TRBD1 covers 9 bases. Germline V gives CDR1 SGHTA, CDR2 FQGNSA. This CDR3 region has 18 residues. J was trimmed by 2 bases and V by 6 bases; bases with no gene match: 11. For the CDR3, the DNA is TGTGCCAGCAGTTTCACAGGGGGCGGGATTGCTGGGGCCAACGTCCTGACTTTC. This codes for CASSFTGGGIAGANVLTF.

This sequence joins TRBV11-3 and TRBJ1-4; maybe TRBD1 (6 bases). CDR1 and CDR2 from the germline V gene are SGHNT and YENEEA. The CDR3 consists of 13 residues. V gave up 5 bases and J gave up 8 bases, with 12 bases separating them. In DNA, the CDR3 is TGTGCCAGCAGCATCGGACAGAGGGAAAAACTGTTTTTT. It translates to CASSIGQREKLFF.

The chain recombines TRBV5-1 with TRBJ2-1; 10 positions match TRBD2. The germline V gene encodes CDR1 SGHRS and CDR2 YFSETQ. Losses at the gene ends were 1 base for V and 5 bases for J; bases not matched to a gene: 3. This CDR3 spans 15 amino acids. The CDR3 here is CASSLYSGGNNEQFF. In DNA, the CDR3 is TGCGCCAGCAGCTTGTATAGCGGGGGGAACAATGAGCAGTTCTTC.

The V and J genes are TRBV7-3 and TRBJ2-3; maybe TRBD2 (6 bases). This CDR3 has 15 residues. Trimming stripped 6 bases from V and 5 bases from J, with 18 bases between. Germline V gene sequence: CDR1 SGHTA, CDR2 FQGTGA. CDR3 DNA sequence: TGTGCCAGCAGTTCGACCGGGGGAGGCGGAGATACGCAGTATTTT. Translated: CASSSTGGGGDTQYF.

The chain recombines TRBV28 with TRBJ2-7; D gene ambiguous. Germline V gene lookup returns CDR1 MDHEN and CDR2 SYDVKM. V lost 7 bases and J 3 bases, leaving 13 bases between the germline ends. The CDR3 runs 13 residues. CDR3 region: CASTVHSHYEQYF. Here the CDR3 DNA reads TGTGCCAGCACCGTGCACTCCCACTACGAGCAGTACTTC.

The chain carries TRBV5-1 and TRBJ2-3; D may be TRBD2 (7 bases). Trimming removed 2 bases from V and 2 bases from J, with 15 bases in between. Germline V CDR1 and CDR2: SGHRS, YFSETQ. The CDR3 length is 16 residues. The DNA for the CDR3 is TGCGCCAGCAGCTTAGGGGGAGGGGTGGTCACAGATACGCAGTATTTT. Its protein is CASSLGGGVVTDTQYF. The whole variable domain, filled in from reference TRBV5-1 and TRBJ2-3, reads KAGVTQTPRYLIKTRGQQVTLSCSPISGHRSVSWYQQTPGQGLQFLFEYFSETQRNKGNFPGRFSGRQFSNSRSEMNVSTLELGDSALYLCASSLGGGVVTDTQYFGPGTRLTVL.

The rearrangement uses TRBV6-5 and TRBJ1-2, with D maybe TRBD1 (6 bases). V lost 7 bases and J 4 bases, leaving 16 bases between the germline ends. Germline lookup yields CDR1 MNHEY and CDR2 SVGAGI. The CDR3 totals 14 residues. The CDR3 bases are TGTGCCAGCAAGTCAGGGGTGCTCGCCTATGGCTACACCTTC. Amino acids: CASKSGVLAYGYTF.

This clone turned up a few times. The CDR3 loop is CASSRGRGYTF. CDR3 coding DNA: TGTGCCAGCAGCCGAGGGCGAGGCTACACCTTC. This chain joins TRBV11-3 and TRBJ1-2; no reliable D call. The V gene's germline CDR1 is SGHNT and CDR2 YENEEA. Trimming pared 5 bases from V and 8 bases from J, leaving 9 bases between. This CDR3 has 11 amino acids.

The CDR3 sequence is CASSPLAGALTDTQYF. The DNA for the CDR3 is TGTGCCAGCAGCCCGCTAGCGGGAGCTCTGACAGATACGCAGTATTTT. V gene TRBV14 combines with J gene TRBJ2-3, with TRBD2 identical over 10 bases. V lost 4 bases and J lost 3; bases outside the gene matches: 7. From germline, CDR1 is SGHDN and CDR2 FVKESK. This CDR3 is built from 16 residues.

This sequence joins TRBV15 and TRBJ1-5; the D gene is possibly TRBD1 (6 bases). The germline V and J ends were trimmed by 4 bases and 8 bases, with 15 bases remaining between them. This CDR3 spans 14 amino acids. The germline V gene encodes CDR1 LNHNV and CDR2 YYDKDF (reference sequence). The CDR3 sequence is CATSKKQGVEPQHF. CDR3 DNA: TGTGCCACCAGCAAGAAACAGGGCGTGGAGCCCCAGCATTTT.

The chain joins TRBV12-3 or TRBV12-4 to TRBJ2-7; D gene uncertain. Trimming removed 3 bases from V and 1 base from J, with 7 bases in between. The CDR3 runs to 13 residues. Written as DNA, the CDR3 is TGTGCCAGCAGTTTGAGGAAGTCCTACGAGCAGTACTTC. Its protein is CASSLRKSYEQYF.

The count of this clone is one. The V and J genes are TRBV7-8 and TRBJ2-7; a weak D match, TRBD1 (5 bases). CDR3 length: 17 amino acids. V lost 1 base to trimming and J lost 2 bases, with 18 bases between them. CDR1 and CDR2 (germline): SGHVS, FQNEAQ. CDR3 region: CASSLEGSGYKAYEQYF. The CDR3 DNA is TGTGCCAGCAGCTTAGAGGGTTCAGGGTACAAAGCCTACGAGCAGTACTTC.